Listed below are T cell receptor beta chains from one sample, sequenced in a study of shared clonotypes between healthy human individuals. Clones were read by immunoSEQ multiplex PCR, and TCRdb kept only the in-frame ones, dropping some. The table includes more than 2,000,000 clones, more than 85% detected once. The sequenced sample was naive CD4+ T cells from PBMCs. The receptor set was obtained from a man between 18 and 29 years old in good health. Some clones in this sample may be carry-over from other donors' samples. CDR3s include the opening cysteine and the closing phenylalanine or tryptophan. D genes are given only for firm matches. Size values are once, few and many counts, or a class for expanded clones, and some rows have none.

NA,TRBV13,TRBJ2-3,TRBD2,TGTGCCAGCAGCTTAGAAGCGACTAGCGGGAGGAATACAGATACGCAGTATTTT,CASSLEATSGRNTDTQYF
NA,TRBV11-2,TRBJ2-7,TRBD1,TGTGCCAGCAGCCCGGGACAGACTATGGCCTACGAGCAGTACTTC,CASSPGQTMAYEQYF
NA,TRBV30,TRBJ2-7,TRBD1,TGTGCCTGGAACATGCCGGGACAGGCTACCTACGAGCAGTACTTC,CAWNMPGQATYEQYF
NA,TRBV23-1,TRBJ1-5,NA,TGCGCCAGCAAAGGGCAGGGAGGAAGAAGCAATCAGCCCCAGCATTTT,CASKGQGGRSNQPQHF
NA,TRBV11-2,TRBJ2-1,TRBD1,TGTGCCAGCAGCTCCTGGACAGGGGGTTTCGATGAGCAGTTCTTC,CASSSWTGGFDEQFF
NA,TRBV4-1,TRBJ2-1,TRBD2,TGCGCCAGCAGCCCCACCCCCCTAGCGGCCTACAATGAGCAGTTCTTC,CASSPTPLAAYNEQFF
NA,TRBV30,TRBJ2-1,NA,TGTGCCTGGAGTGAACGGGCGGGGTCCGAGCTGCAGTTCTTC,CAWSERAGSELQFF
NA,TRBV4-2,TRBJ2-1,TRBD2,TGTGCCAGCAGCCAAGCGTTCGAGCGGGAGGGTTATGAGCAGTTCTTC,CASSQAFEREGYEQFF
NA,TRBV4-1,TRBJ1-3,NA,TGCGCCAGCCGGGCCTTCTCTGGAAACACCATATATTTT,CASRAFSGNTIYF
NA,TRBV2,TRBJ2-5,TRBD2,TGTGCCAGCAGTTTAGCGGGAGTAAGAGAGACCCAGTACTTC,CASSLAGVRETQYF
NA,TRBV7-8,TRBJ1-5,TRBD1,TGTGCCAGCAGCTTAGACAGGGGTCTGTATCAGCCCCAGCATTTT,CASSLDRGLYQPQHF
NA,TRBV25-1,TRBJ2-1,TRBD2,TGTGCCAGCAGGCGGACAGGACTAGCGGGAGAGGGCGTGGAGCAGTTCTTC,CASRRTGLAGEGVEQFF
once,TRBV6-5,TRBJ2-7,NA,TGTGCCAGCAGTTACCCGGGGGGCTCCGAGCAGTACTTC,CASSYPGGSEQYF
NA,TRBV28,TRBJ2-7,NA,TGTGCCAGCAGTTTAGGGCGGCGGCCCTACGAGCAGTACTTC,CASSLGRRPYEQYF
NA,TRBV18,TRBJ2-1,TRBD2,TGTGCCAGCTCACCTAATAGCGGGAGGGCCTACAATGAGCAGTTCTTC,CASSPNSGRAYNEQFF
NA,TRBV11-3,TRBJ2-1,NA,TGTGCCAGCAGCGAAGCGGGGACAATCTACAATGAGCAGTTCTTC,CASSEAGTIYNEQFF
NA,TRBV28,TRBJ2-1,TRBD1,TGTGCCAGCAGTTTATCCGGGACAGGGGCCTCTGGGGAGCAGTTCTTC,CASSLSGTGASGEQFF
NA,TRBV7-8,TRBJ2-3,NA,TGTGCCAGCGGAGGGAGAACAGATACGCAGTATTTT,CASGGRTDTQYF
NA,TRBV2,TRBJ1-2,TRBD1,TGTGCCAGCAGTGAAGTCGCGGGACAGGTCTACACCTTC,CASSEVAGQVYTF
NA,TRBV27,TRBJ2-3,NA,TGTGCCAGCAGTTTCTCCCGTGTCACAGATACGCAGTATTTT,CASSFSRVTDTQYF
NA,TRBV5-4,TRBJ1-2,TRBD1,TGTGCCAGCAGCCCCCCTCCGGGACAGGGGAATCGAGGCTACACCTTC,CASSPPPGQGNRGYTF
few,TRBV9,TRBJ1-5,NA,TGTGCCAGCAGCGTAGCTGGACAGTACAATCAGCCCCAGCATTTT,CASSVAGQYNQPQHF
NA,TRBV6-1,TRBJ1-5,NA,TGTGCCAGCAGCCGATCGGAGAGTCAGCCCCAGCATTTT,CASSRSESQPQHF
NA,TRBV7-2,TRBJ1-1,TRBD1,TGTGCCAGCAGCGACCCGGTGGCAGGGGGCACTGAAGCTTTCTTT,CASSDPVAGGTEAFF
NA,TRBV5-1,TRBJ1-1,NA,TGCGCCAGCAGCTTCATGACAGCGGTGAACACTGAAGCTTTCTTT,CASSFMTAVNTEAFF
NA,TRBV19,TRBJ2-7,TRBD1,TGTGCCAGTAGTACGGACAGGGTCTACGAGCAGTACTTC,CASSTDRVYEQYF
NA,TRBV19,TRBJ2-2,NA,TGTGCCAGTACCCGGGACAACGGACTAGGCGGGGAGCTGTTTTTT,CASTRDNGLGGELFF
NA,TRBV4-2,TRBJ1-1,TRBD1,TGTGCCAGCAGCCGGCAGGACAGGGGTGGGACTGAAGCTTTCTTT,CASSRQDRGGTEAFF
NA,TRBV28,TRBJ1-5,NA,TGTGCCGCCCGAATGGTTGAGACCTTCAATCAGCCCCAGCATTTT,CAARMVETFNQPQHF
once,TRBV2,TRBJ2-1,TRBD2,TGTGCCAGCAGCGGGACTAGCGGGAGGTTATCTTTACATGAGCAGTTCTTC,CASSGTSGRLSLHEQFF
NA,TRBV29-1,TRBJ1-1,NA,TGCAGCGTTGCCCCGGGTGGAAATATGAACACTGAAGCTTTCTTT,CSVAPGGNMNTEAFF
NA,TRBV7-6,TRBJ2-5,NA,TGTGCCAGCAGCTTAGCGTTGAGGCAGGTAGAGACCCAGTACTTC,CASSLALRQVETQYF
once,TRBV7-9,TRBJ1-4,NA,TGTGCCAGCAGCGCCGGGACCCAACAGCACCCCATAGTGGGAGAAAAACTGTTTTTT,CASSAGTQQHPIVGEKLFF
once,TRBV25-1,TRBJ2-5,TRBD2,TGTGCCAGCAGCATAGCGGGAGGGCCTGGGGAGACCCAGTACTTC,CASSIAGGPGETQYF
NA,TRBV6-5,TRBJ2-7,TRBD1,TGTGCCAGCAGTTACGGGACAGACTACGAGCAGTACTTC,CASSYGTDYEQYF
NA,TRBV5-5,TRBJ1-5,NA,TGTGCCAGCAGCTTGCTCAGGGGCGATAGCAATCAGCCCCAGCATTTT,CASSLLRGDSNQPQHF
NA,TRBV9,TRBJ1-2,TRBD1,TGTGCCAGCAGCCGGGACAGCAGGTCGAACTATGGCTACACCTTC,CASSRDSRSNYGYTF
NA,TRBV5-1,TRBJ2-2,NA,TGCGCCAGCAAGCCAAGGATAAAGAAAGGGCTCGTGTCGGCCGGGGAGCTGTTTTTT,CASKPRIKKGLVSAGELFF
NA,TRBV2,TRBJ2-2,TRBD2,TGTGCCAGCAGTTCAGGGACTAGGTCCACCGGGGAGCTGTTTTTT,CASSSGTRSTGELFF
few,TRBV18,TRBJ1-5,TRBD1,TGTGCCAGCTCGCCGACAAGGGGGCGCGGTCAGCCCCAGCATTTT,CASSPTRGRGQPQHF
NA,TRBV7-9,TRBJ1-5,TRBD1,TGTGCCAGCAGCTTCTCAGGGGGTTTTCAGCCCCAGCATTTT,CASSFSGGFQPQHF
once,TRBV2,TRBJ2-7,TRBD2,TGTGCCAGCAGTGTGGTAGCGGGGTACGAGCAGTACTTC,CASSVVAGYEQYF
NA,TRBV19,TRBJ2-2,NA,TGTGCCAGTAGTCCCGAGGCCGGGGAGCTGTTTTTT,CASSPEAGELFF
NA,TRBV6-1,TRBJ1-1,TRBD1,TGTGCAAGCCTACCTGTACAGGGGGGGAACACTGAAGCTTTCTTT,CASLPVQGGNTEAFF
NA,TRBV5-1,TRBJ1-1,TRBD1,TGCGCCAGCAGCTGGACAGGTCTGAACACTGAAGCTTTCTTT,CASSWTGLNTEAFF
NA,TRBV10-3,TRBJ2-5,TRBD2,TGTGCCATCAGGATGGGACTAGCGGGGTCCCAAGAGACCCAGTACTTC,CAIRMGLAGSQETQYF
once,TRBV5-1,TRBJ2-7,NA,TGCGCCAGCAGCCTCCTGGGAAGCTACGAGCAGTACTTC,CASSLLGSYEQYF
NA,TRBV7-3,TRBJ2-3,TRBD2,TGTGCCAGCAGCCTGGGACTAGCGTTCACAGATACGCAGTATTTT,CASSLGLAFTDTQYF
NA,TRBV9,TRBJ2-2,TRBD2,TGTGCCAGCAGCGTAGCGGTAGCGGGAGGGTCAGCGAACACCGGGGAGCTGTTTTTT,CASSVAVAGGSANTGELFF
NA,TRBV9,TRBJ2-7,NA,TGTGCCAGCAGCCCCAGAAGCTCCTACGAGCAGTACTTC,CASSPRSSYEQYF
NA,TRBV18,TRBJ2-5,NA,TGTGCCAGCTCACCACCGTCTTTCGAGACCCAGTACTTC,CASSPPSFETQYF
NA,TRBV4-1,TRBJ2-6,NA,TGCGCCAGCAGCCAAGAAGGGGTCCGTGGGGCCAACGTCCTGACTTTC,CASSQEGVRGANVLTF
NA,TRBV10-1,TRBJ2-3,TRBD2,TGCGCCAGCAGTGAGTTTAGCGGGTCTAGCACAGATACGCAGTATTTT,CASSEFSGSSTDTQYF